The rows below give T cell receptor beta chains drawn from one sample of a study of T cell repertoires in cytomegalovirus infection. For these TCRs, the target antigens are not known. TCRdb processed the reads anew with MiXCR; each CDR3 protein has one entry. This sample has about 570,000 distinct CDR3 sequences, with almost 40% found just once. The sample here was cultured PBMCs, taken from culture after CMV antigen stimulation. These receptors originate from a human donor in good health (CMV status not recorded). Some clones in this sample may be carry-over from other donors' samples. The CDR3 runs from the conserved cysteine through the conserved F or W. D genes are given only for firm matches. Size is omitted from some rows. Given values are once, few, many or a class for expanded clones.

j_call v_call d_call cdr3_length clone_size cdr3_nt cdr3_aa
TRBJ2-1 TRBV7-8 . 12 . TGTGCCAGCAGCCCGCAGTACAATGAGCAGTTCTTC CASSPQYNEQFF
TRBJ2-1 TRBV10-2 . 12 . TGCGCCAGCACCGATAGACTGAATGAGCAGTTCTTC CASTDRLNEQFF
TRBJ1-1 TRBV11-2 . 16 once TGTGCCAGCAGCTCCGCACCCAGGGGTAGGTACACTGAAGCTTTCTTT CASSSAPRGRYTEAFF
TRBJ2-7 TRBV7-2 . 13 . TGTGCCAGCAGTCCTCACAGGGAGCACGAGCAGTACTTC CASSPHREHEQYF
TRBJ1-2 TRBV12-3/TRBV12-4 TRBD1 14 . TGTGCCAGCAGCCGTACAGGGGAATCCTATGGCTACACCTTC CASSRTGESYGYTF
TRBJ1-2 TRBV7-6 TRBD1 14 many TGTGCCAGCAGCAGTATGACAGGGCAGAATGGCTACACCTTC CASSSMTGQNGYTF
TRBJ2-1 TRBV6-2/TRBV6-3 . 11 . TGTGCCACGGGGAGGTTTGTCGGGCAGTTCTTC CATGRFVGQFF
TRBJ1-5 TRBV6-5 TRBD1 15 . TGTGCCAGCAGTGAAGGGACAGGGGGCTTTCAGCCCCAGCATTTT CASSEGTGGFQPQHF
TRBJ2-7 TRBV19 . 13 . TGTGCCAGTAGTATATTTGCAGGCGGAGAGCAGTACTTC CASSIFAGGEQYF
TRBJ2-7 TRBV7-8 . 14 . TGTGCCAGCAGCTTACGCAACGGAGTGGGCGAGCAGTACTTC CASSLRNGVGEQYF
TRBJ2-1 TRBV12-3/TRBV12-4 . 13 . TGTGCCAGCAGACGCTACACGGGCAATGAGCAGTTCTTC CASRRYTGNEQFF
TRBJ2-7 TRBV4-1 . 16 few TGCGCCAGCAGCCAAGCGGCAGGGATGGAGTCCTACGAGCAGTACTTC CASSQAAGMESYEQYF
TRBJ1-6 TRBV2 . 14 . TGTGCCAGCACCCCGTTGGGGATTGATTCACCCCTCCACTTT CASTPLGIDSPLHF
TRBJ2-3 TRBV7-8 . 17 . TGTGCCAGCAGCTTAGCGGGGGGTTGGGGGGACACAGATACGCAGTATTTT CASSLAGGWGDTDTQYF
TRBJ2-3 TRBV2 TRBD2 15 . TGTGCCAGCAGGACTAGCGCAACCTTAACAGATACGCAGTATTTT CASRTSATLTDTQYF
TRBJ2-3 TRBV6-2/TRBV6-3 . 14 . TGTGCCAGCAATGAGGCAGGGGCAACAGATACGCAGTATTTT CASNEAGATDTQYF
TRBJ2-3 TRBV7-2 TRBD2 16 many TGTGCCAGCAGCTCTGGAGCGGGAGGCTCAGGTGGTACGCAGTATTTT CASSSGAGGSGGTQYF
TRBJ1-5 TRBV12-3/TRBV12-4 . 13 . TGTGCCAGCAGCCAGGACAGATATCAGCCCCAGCATTTT CASSQDRYQPQHF
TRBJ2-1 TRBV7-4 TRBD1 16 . TGTGCCAGCAGCCCCCAGGGGGCAGGGGACTACAATGAGCAGTTCTTC CASSPQGAGDYNEQFF
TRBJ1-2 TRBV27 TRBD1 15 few TGTGCCACCAGACCGCTACGGACAGGGAAGTATGGCTACACCTTC CATRPLRTGKYGYTF
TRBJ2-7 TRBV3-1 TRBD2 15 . TGTGCCAGCAGCCAAGCGGGAGGGTTCCGAGGGGAGCAGTACTTC CASSQAGGFRGEQYF
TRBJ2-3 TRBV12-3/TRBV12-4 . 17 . TGTGCCAGCAGTCCTCTCTACTTGGAAGTAGACACAGATACGCAGTATTTT CASSPLYLEVDTDTQYF
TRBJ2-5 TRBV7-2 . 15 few TGTGCCAGCAGCCCAGCTTTGTGGAGTCAAGAGACCCAGTACTTC CASSPALWSQETQYF
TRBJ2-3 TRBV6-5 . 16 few TGTGCCAGCAGTCCTAATCCGACAGGTTACACAGATACGCAGTATTTT CASSPNPTGYTDTQYF
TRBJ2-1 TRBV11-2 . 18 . TGTGCCACCCGAGGCCGGTCGCAGGGAGCCGTGGCGGTTTTTGAGCAGTTCTTC CATRGRSQGAVAVFEQFF
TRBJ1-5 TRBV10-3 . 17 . TGTGCCATCAGGGAGGCCCGGGGGGGACAAATAAATCAGCCCCAGCATTTT CAIREARGGQINQPQHF
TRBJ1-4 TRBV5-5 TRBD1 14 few TGTGCCAGCAGCCGGACAGGGATCGGTGAAAAACTGTTTTTT CASSRTGIGEKLFF
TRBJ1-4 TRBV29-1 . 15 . TGCAGCGTTGAAGAGATGCGGGGTACTAATGAAAAACTGTTTTTT CSVEEMRGTNEKLFF
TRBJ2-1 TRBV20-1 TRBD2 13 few TGCAGTGCTAGAGAGGGACTAGCGAAACCCCAGTTCTTC CSAREGLAKPQFF
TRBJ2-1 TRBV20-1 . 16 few TGCAGTGCTAGAGATCTGGCCGCGGCGGAGAACAATGAGCAGTTCTTC CSARDLAAAENNEQFF
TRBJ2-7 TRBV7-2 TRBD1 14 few TGTGCCAGCAGCTTTGTGGACAGGGCCTACGAGCAGTACTTC CASSFVDRAYEQYF
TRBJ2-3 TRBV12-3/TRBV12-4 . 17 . TGTGCCAGCACTCCCCACGCGGCTACACTCCAGGGGGATACGCAGTATTTT CASTPHAATLQGDTQYF
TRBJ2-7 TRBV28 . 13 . TGTGCCAGCAGCCGTCCTGAGCGCTACGAGCAGTACTTC CASSRPERYEQYF
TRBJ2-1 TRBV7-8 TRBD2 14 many TGTGCCAGCCAAGGAACTAGCGGGTACAATGAGCAGTTCTTC CASQGTSGYNEQFF
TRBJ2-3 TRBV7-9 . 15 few TGTGCCAGCAGCTTACCAGGGGTGAGGCCAGATACGCAGTATTTT CASSLPGVRPDTQYF
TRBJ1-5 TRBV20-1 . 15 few TGCAGTGCTGGGGGACGGCCTTATAGCAATCAGCCCCAGCATTTT CSAGGRPYSNQPQHF
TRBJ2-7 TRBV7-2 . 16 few TGTGCCAGCAGCTTACTTCAGTTGGTGGACTCGGGGGAGCAGTACTTC CASSLLQLVDSGEQYF
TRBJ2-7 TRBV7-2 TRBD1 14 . TGTGCCAGCAGCGTGACAGGGGGCGTTTACGAGCAGTACTTC CASSVTGGVYEQYF
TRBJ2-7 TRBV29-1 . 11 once TGCAGCGTTGCAAAAGGGTACGAGCAGTACTTC CSVAKGYEQYF
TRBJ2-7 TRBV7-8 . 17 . TGTGCCAGCAGCTTAATTTTGGGGTGGCAGGGGACCTACGAGCAGTACTTC CASSLILGWQGTYEQYF
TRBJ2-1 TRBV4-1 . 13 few TGCGCCAGCAGCCAAGGAGGGTGGAGGGAGCAGTTCTTC CASSQGGWREQFF
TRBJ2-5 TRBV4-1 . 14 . TGCGCCAGTGCTCTCGGGACGGTCCAAGAGACCCAGTACTTC CASALGTVQETQYF
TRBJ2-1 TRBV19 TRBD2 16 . TGTGCCAGTAAGGAGCGGCGGGAGACCTTAGGCAATGAGCAGTTCTTC CASKERRETLGNEQFF
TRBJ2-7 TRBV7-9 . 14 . TGTGCCAGCAGCTTAATGCAGGGTTACCACGAGCAGTACTTC CASSLMQGYHEQYF
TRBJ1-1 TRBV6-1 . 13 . TGTGCCAGCAGTGACAGAGCGTACACTGAAGCTTTCTTT CASSDRAYTEAFF